This T cell receptor beta chain was documented in a study of neurological immune-mediated disorders. Study conclusions and caveats: Expanded clones shared no identical CDR3 amino acid sequences across subjects, which suggested private TCR-beta repertoires in all groups. The highest TCR clonal expansion occurred in HTLV-1-associated myelopathy; multiple sclerosis fell below healthy controls.

In each sequencing run, over 180 million TCR-beta sequences were generated from 15-18 subjects. In TCRdb, the 5' RACE reads were re-called with MiXCR into one record per CDR3 protein. The table includes 40,000 or so distinct CDR3 sequences, 11% to 15% detected once. Germline V gene data show CDR1 as LNHDA and CDR2 as SQIVND (reference sequence). Trimming took 3 bases from V and 0 from J, leaving 11 bases between them. This CDR3 is built from 15 residues. With respect to this clonotype: The antigen is unknown.

The chain uses TRBV19 and TRBJ1-2; D is uncertain. The sample was PBMCs. The clonotype was recovered from a woman between 45 and 60 years old with HTLV-1-associated myelopathy (HAM/TSP). CDR3 coding DNA: TGTGCCAGTAGTATCCAGGTGGGATCTAACTATGGCTACACCTTC. Its translation: CASSIQVGSNYGYTF.